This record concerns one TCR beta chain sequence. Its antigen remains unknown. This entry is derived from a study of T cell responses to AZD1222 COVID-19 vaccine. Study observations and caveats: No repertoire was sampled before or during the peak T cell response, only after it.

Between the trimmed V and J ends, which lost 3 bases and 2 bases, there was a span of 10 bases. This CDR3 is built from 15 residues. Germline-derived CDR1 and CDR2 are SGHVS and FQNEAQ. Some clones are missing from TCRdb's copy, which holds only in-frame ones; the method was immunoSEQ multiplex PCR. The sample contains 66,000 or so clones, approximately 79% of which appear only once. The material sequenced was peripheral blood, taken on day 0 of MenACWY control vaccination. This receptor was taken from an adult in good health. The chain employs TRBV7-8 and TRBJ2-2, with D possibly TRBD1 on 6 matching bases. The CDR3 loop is CASSFRDTNTGELFF. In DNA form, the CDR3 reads TGTGCCAGCAGCTTTCGGGACACAAACACCGGGGAGCTGTTTTTT.